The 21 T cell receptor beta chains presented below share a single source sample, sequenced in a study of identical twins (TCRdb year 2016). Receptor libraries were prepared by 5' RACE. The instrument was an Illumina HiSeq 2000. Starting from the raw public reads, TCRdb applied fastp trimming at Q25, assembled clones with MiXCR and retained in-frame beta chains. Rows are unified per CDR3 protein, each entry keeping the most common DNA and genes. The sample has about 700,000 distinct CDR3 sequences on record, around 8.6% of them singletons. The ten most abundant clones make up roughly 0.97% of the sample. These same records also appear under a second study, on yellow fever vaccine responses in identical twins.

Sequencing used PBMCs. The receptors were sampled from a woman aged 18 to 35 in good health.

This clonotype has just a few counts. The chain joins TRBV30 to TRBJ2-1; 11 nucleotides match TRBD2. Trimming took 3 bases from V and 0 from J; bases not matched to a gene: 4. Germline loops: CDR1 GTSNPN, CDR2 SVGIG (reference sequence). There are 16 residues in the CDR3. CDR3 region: CAWRASGGHSYNEQFF. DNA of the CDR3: TGTGCCTGGAGGGCTAGCGGGGGGCACTCCTACAATGAGCAGTTCTTC.

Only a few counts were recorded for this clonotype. Here the CDR3 DNA reads TGTGCCAGCAGTTTATTGGCGACAGGGGAAGAGACCCAGTACTTC. It codes for CASSLLATGEETQYF. The chain is built from TRBV27 and TRBJ2-5, with 8 bases that match TRBD1. Germline lookup yields CDR1 MNHEY and CDR2 SMNVEV (reference sequence). V gave up 1 base and J gave up 3 bases; unmatched junction bases: 4. The CDR3 contains 15 residues.

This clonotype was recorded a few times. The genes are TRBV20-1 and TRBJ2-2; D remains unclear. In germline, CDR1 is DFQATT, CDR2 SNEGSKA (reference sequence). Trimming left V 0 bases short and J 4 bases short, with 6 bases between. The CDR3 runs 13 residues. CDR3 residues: CSARDLVTGELFF. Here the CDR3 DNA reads TGCAGTGCTAGAGATTTAGTCACCGGGGAGCTGTTTTTT.

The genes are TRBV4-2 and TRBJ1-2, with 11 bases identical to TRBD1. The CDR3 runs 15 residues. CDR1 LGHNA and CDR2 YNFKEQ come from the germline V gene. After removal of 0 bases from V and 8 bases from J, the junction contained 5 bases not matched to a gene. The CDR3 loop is CASSQDGQGALGYTF. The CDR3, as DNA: TGTGCCAGCAGCCAAGATGGACAGGGGGCGCTGGGCTACACCTTC.

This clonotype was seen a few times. CDR3 nucleotides: TGCGCCAGCAGTACCGGGACACTCAGCCTGAACACCGGGGAGCTGTTTTTT. Encoded protein: CASSTGTLSLNTGELFF. The chain links TRBV5-1 to TRBJ2-2; TRBD1 might be the D (6 bases). This CDR3 has 17 amino acids. V lost 5 bases, J lost 1 base, and 18 bases lay in between. CDR1 is SGHRS and CDR2 is YFSETQ in the germline V gene.

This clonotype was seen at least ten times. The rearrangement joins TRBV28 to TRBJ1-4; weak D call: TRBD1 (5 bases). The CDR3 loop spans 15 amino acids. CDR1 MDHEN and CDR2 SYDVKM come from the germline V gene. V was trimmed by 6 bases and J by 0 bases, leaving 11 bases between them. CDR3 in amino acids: CASSLDSTTNEKLFF. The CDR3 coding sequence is TGTGCCAGCAGCCTAGACAGCACAACTAATGAAAAACTGTTTTTT. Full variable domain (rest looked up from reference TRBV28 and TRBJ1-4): DVKVTQSSRYLVKRTGEKVFLECVQDMDHENMFWYRQDPGLGLRLIYFSYDVKMKEKGDIPEGYSVSREKKERFSLILESASTNQTSMYLCASSLDSTTNEKLFFGSGTQLSVL.

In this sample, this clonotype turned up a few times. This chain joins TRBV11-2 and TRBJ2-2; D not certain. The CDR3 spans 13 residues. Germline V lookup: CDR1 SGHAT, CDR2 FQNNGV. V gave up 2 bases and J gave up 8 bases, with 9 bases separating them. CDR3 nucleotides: TGTGCCAGCAGCTTACCTCTGGCGGGGGAGCTGTTTTTT. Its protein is CASSLPLAGELFF.

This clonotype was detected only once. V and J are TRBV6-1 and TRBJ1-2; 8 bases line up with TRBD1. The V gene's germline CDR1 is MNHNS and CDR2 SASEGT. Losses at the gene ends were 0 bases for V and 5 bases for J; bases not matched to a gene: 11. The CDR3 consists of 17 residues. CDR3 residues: CASSEAVEGTGPYGYTF. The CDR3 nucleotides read TGTGCCAGCAGTGAAGCTGTCGAGGGGACAGGTCCTTATGGCTACACCTTC.

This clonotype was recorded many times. This chain's CDR3 is CASSQDSTGGYYEQYF. In DNA, the CDR3 is TGTGCCAGCAGCCAAGATTCGACAGGGGGCTACTACGAGCAGTACTTC. The chain recombines TRBV4-2 with TRBJ2-7; TRBD1 agrees at 10 bases. After removal of 0 bases from V and 3 bases from J, the junction contained 5 bases not matched to a gene. Germline V gene data show CDR1 as LGHNA and CDR2 as YNFKEQ. The CDR3 totals 16 residues.

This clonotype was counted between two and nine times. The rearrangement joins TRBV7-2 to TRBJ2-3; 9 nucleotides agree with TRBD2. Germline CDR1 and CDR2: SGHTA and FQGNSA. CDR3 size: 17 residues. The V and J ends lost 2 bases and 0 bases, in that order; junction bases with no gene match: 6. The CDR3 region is CASSLLAAGGSTDTQYF. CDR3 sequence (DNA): TGTGCCAGCAGCTTACTTGCGGCGGGAGGGAGCACAGATACGCAGTATTTT.

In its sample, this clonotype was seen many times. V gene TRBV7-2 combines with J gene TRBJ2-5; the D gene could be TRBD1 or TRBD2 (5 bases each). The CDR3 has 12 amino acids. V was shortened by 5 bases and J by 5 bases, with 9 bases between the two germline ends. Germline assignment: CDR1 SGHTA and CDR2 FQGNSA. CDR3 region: CASSRDVETQYF. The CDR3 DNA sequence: TGTGCCAGCAGCCGGGACGTGGAGACCCAGTACTTC.

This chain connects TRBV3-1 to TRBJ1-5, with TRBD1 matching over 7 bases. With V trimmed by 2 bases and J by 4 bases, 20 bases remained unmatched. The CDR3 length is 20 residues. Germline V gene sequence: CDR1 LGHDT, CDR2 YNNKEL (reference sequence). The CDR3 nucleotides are TGTGCCAGCAGCCAAACTCCGGGGGGGCGAGGGGGCGAGGGAAATCAGCCCCAGCATTTT. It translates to CASSQTPGGRGGEGNQPQHF.

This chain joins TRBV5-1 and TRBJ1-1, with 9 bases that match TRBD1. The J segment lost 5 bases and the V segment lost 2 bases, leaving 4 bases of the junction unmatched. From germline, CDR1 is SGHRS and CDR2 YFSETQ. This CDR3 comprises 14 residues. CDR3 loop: CASSLKQGATEAFF. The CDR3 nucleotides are TGCGCCAGCAGCTTAAAACAGGGGGCGACTGAAGCTTTCTTT.

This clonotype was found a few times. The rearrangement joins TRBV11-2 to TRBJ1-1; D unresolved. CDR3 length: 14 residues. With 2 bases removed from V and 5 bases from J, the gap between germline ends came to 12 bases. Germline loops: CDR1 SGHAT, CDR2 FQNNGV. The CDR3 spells CASSLLRQSTEAFF. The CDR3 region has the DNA TGTGCCAGCAGCTTACTCCGACAATCAACTGAAGCTTTCTTT.

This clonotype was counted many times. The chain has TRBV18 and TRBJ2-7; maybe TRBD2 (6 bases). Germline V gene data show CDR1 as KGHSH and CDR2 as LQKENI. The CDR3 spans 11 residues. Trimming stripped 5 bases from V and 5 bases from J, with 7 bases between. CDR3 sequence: CASSGGNEQYF. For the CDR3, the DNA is TGTGCCAGCTCAGGGGGGAACGAGCAGTACTTC.

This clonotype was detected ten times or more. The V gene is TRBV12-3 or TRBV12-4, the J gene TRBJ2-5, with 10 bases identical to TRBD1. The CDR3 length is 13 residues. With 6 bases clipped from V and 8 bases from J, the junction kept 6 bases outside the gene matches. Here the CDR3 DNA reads TGTGCCAGCAGCATGGGGACAGGGGAAACCCAGTACTTC. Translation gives CASSMGTGETQYF.

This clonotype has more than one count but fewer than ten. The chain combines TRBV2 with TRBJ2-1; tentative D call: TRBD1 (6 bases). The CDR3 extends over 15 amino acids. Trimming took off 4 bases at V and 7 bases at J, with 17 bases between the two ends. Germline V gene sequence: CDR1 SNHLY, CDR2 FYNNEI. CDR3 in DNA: TGTGCCAGCAGTGCCACTTCCAGGGGAAGGAATGAGCAGTTCTTC. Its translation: CASSATSRGRNEQFF.

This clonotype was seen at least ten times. The CDR3 protein is CSASSGREHNEQFF. DNA for the CDR3: TGCAGTGCTAGTAGCGGACGTGAACACAATGAGCAGTTCTTC. V and J are TRBV20-1 and TRBJ2-1; possible D gene TRBD2, 6 bases. V was clipped by 3 bases and J by 5 bases, with 14 bases between them. This CDR3 region has 14 residues. Per the germline V gene, CDR1 is DFQATT and CDR2 is SNEGSKA (reference sequence).

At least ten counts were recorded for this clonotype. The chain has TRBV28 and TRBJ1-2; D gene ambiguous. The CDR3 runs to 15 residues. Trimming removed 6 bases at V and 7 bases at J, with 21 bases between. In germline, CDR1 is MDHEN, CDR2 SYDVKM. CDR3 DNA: TGTGCCAGCAGGACTAGGTTGAGCCAAGGGTCTGGCTACACCTTC. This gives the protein CASRTRLSQGSGYTF.

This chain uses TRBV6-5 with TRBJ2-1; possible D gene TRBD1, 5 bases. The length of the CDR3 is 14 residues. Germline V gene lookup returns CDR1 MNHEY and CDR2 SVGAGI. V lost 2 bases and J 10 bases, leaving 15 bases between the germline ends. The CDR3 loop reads CASSYLTEAGEQFF. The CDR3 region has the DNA TGTGCCAGCAGTTACCTTACGGAAGCAGGGGAGCAGTTCTTC.

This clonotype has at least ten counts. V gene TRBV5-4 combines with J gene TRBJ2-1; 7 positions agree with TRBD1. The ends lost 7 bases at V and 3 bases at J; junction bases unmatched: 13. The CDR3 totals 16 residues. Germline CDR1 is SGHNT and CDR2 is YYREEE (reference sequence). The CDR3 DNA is TGTGCCAGCGGATCGACAGGGCTCGGCGTCTACAATGAGCAGTTCTTC. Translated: CASGSTGLGVYNEQFF.